The 24 T cell receptor beta chains listed next were all sequenced from one sample in a study of cytomegalovirus exposure and HLA in healthy donors. In the PCR, 60 Vbeta and 13 Jbeta primers were used. Assay used: immunoSEQ multiplex PCR; TCRdb lists only in-frame clones, some missing. The specimen's table records around 100,000 clones. Sample: PBMCs. These receptors were collected from a man aged 35 to 55 in good health and CMV-seronegative.

The chain recombines TRBV19 with TRBJ1-5, with D unresolved. CDR3 length: 16 residues. V was clipped by 3 bases and J by 0 bases, with 12 bases between them. Germline V gene lookup returns CDR1 LNHDA and CDR2 SQIVND (reference sequence). The DNA for the CDR3 is TGTGCCAGTAGTATTGGGCAGACGTATAGCAATCAGCCCCAGCATTTT. Protein product: CASSIGQTYSNQPQHF.

The V and J genes are TRBV5-5 and TRBJ1-2, with 7 bases that match TRBD1. Germline-derived CDR1 and CDR2 are SGHKS and YYEKEE (reference sequence). The CDR3 sequence is 15 residues long. Trimming cost V 4 bases and J 4 bases; bases outside gene matches: 10. The CDR3 nucleotides read TGTGCCAGCAGCCCTCAGGGACAGATGACCTATGGCTACACCTTC. It specifies CASSPQGQMTYGYTF.

This chain connects TRBV19 to TRBJ2-5; 8 nucleotides line up with TRBD2. V was clipped by 5 bases and J by 4 bases; unmatched bases: 3. Germline V lookup: CDR1 LNHDA, CDR2 SQIVND (reference sequence). The CDR3 covers 13 residues. CDR3 amino acids: CASSFGLAETQYF. The CDR3 DNA is TGTGCCAGTAGTTTCGGACTAGCAGAGACCCAGTACTTC.

The chain links TRBV2 to TRBJ2-5; 7 bases are a match to TRBD2. CDR1 SNHLY and CDR2 FYNNEI come from the germline V gene. The CDR3 sequence is 16 residues long. J was trimmed by 5 bases and V by 6 bases; bases with no gene match: 15. The CDR3 spells CASRKGSGGSGETQYF. In nucleotides, the CDR3 is TGTGCCAGCAGGAAGGGGTCAGGCGGGAGTGGGGAGACCCAGTACTTC.

J is TRBJ2-1 and V is TRBV27; D gene unclear. Germline CDR1 is MNHEY and CDR2 is SMNVEV (reference sequence). There are 13 residues in the CDR3. V was shortened by 2 bases and J by 8 bases, with 10 bases between the two germline ends. The CDR3 is CASSLELSYEQFF. Written as DNA, the CDR3 is TGTGCCAGCAGTTTAGAACTTAGCTATGAGCAGTTCTTC.

The chain joins TRBV30 to TRBJ1-5, with 7 bases identical to TRBD1. Germline V gene data show CDR1 as GTSNPN and CDR2 as SVGIG (reference sequence). There are 15 residues in the CDR3. V dropped 3 bases and J dropped 5; count of bases not matched to a gene: 10. The CDR3 loop is CAWRGTALGHQPQHF. The CDR3, as DNA: TGTGCCTGGAGGGGGACAGCCCTTGGCCATCAGCCCCAGCATTTT. Looking up the rest from reference TRBV30 and TRBJ1-5 gives the full variable domain: SQTIHQWPATLVQPVGSPLSLECTVEGTSNPNLYWYRQAAGRGLQLLFYSVGIGQISSEVPQNLSASRPQDRQFILSSKKLLLSDSGFYLCAWRGTALGHQPQHFGDGTRLSIL.

The rearrangement links TRBV25-1 to TRBJ2-7, with unresolved D. The V end was cut by 4 bases, the J end by 0 bases, with 4 bases between. This CDR3 is built from 12 residues. Germline CDR1 reads MGHDK; CDR2 reads SYGVNS. CDR3 protein: CASSVSSYEQYF. In nucleotides, the CDR3 is TGTGCCAGCAGTGTGAGCTCCTACGAGCAGTACTTC.

This chain links TRBV6-7 with TRBJ2-1, with 13 bases identical to TRBD2. TRBV6-7 is classed as an ORF, of uncertain function. With 7 bases clipped from V and 0 bases from J, the junction kept 24 bases outside the gene matches. This CDR3 has 23 residues. The CDR3 reads CASTSNWTSGRRSARSSYNEQFF. DNA of the CDR3: TGTGCCAGCACCTCAAACTGGACTAGCGGGAGAAGGAGCGCAAGGAGCTCCTACAATGAGCAGTTCTTC.

V and J are TRBV7-8 and TRBJ2-7, with 14 bases aligning to TRBD2. Germline V lookup: CDR1 SGHVS, CDR2 FQNEAQ. V dropped 5 bases and J dropped 3; count of bases not matched to a gene: 6. This CDR3 has 16 amino acids. CDR3: CASSNRGTSGGYEQYF. DNA of the CDR3: TGTGCCAGCAGCAATAGAGGGACTAGCGGGGGCTACGAGCAGTACTTC.

The chain is built from TRBV11-2 and TRBJ2-3; D may be TRBD1 (6 bases). Per the germline V gene, CDR1 is SGHAT and CDR2 is FQNNGV. This CDR3 spans 15 amino acids. The germline V and J ends were trimmed by 6 bases and 6 bases, with 19 bases remaining between them. As DNA, the CDR3 is TGTGCCAGCAGTCCAGGGGTGTTCTGGTCGGATACGCAGTATTTT. Amino acid sequence: CASSPGVFWSDTQYF.

The chain recombines TRBV9 with TRBJ1-1; 8 bases map to TRBD1. V shed 0 bases, J shed 11 bases, and the junction held 12 bases outside the gene matches. The CDR3 length is 15 residues. CDR1 and CDR2 from the germline V gene are SGDLS and YYNGEE. CDR3 bases: TGTGCCAGCAGCGTAGGCGCAGGGGGCGAATCTTTCGCTTTCTTT. It encodes CASSVGAGGESFAFF.

DNA of the CDR3: TGTGCCAGCGCACGAGGCGGGGGGCTGACAGATACGCAGTATTTT. It yields the protein CASARGGGLTDTQYF. The chain employs TRBV2 and TRBJ2-3; 8 nucleotides line up with TRBD2. Trimming at V came to 8 bases and at J to 3 bases, leaving 10 bases not matched to a gene. Germline V gene sequence: CDR1 SNHLY, CDR2 FYNNEI. The CDR3 is made up of 15 amino acids.

The chain carries TRBV5-1 and TRBJ2-3; 16 bases are shared with TRBD2. Trimming removed 3 bases from V and 0 bases from J; junction bases left unmatched: 4. CDR1 and CDR2 from the germline V gene are SGHRS and YFSETQ. The CDR3 loop spans 18 amino acids. DNA of the CDR3: TGCGCCAGCAGCTCGGGACTAGCGGGAGGGAGTAGCACAGATACGCAGTATTTT. It codes for CASSSGLAGGSSTDTQYF.

Comment on this clone: The same CDR3 is also encoded by other DNA sequences in this sample. The chain joins TRBV5-1 to TRBJ2-7; D is unresolved. Trimming cost V 1 base and J 2 bases, with 7 bases left between them. The germline gives CDR1 SGHRS, CDR2 YFSETQ. The CDR3 extends over 13 amino acids. The CDR3 is CASSLTGTYEQYF. DNA for the CDR3: TGCGCCAGCAGCTTGACCGGTACCTACGAGCAGTACTTC.

This sequence joins TRBV18 and TRBJ1-1; 7 bases align to TRBD1. From germline, CDR1 is KGHSH and CDR2 LQKENI. This CDR3 spans 15 amino acids. V was pared by 0 bases and J by 5 bases, with 6 bases of the junction left unmatched. CDR3 nucleotides: TGTGCCAGCTCACCACCGGAAGGGGGCCGAACTGAAGCTTTCTTT. This encodes CASSPPEGGRTEAFF.

The rearrangement links TRBV19 to TRBJ2-1; perhaps TRBD1 as D (6 bases). V was pared by 3 bases and J by 6 bases, with 24 bases between. The CDR3 sequence is 18 residues long. Germline values: CDR1 LNHDA, CDR2 SQIVND (reference sequence). The DNA of the CDR3 is TGTGCCAGTAGTATCTGGGGGCGAGGGGCAGGTACTGCCAATGAGCAGTTCTTC. Its protein product is CASSIWGRGAGTANEQFF.

The chain links TRBV10-2 to TRBJ1-4, with D unclear. Germline-derived CDR1 and CDR2 are WSHSY and SAAADI. V lost 6 bases to trimming and J lost 0 bases, with 8 bases between them. The CDR3 length is 14 residues. DNA for the CDR3: TGCGCCAGCAGACAACATGCAACTAATGAAAAACTGTTTTTT. Its protein is CASRQHATNEKLFF.

About this clone itself: The junction shows a germline mismatch at one end, possibly a read error. The rearrangement uses TRBV20-1 and TRBJ1-5; D is unresolved. The V gene's germline CDR1 is DFQATT and CDR2 SNEGSKA (reference sequence). This CDR3 has 10 amino acids. CDR3 amino acids: CSASSQPQHF. Here the CDR3 DNA reads TGCAGTGCTAGCAGTCAGCCCCAGCATTTT.

This chain links TRBV13 with TRBJ1-1, with TRBD1 as a possible D gene (6 bases). Germline CDR1 is PRHDT and CDR2 is FYEKMQ (reference sequence). V was clipped by 5 bases and J by 5 bases, with 12 bases between them. This CDR3 has 13 amino acids. CDR3 loop: CASSAQGSTEAFF. DNA for the CDR3: TGTGCCAGCAGCGCACAGGGATCGACTGAAGCTTTCTTT.

The chain recombines TRBV5-8 with TRBJ2-5, with 8 positions matching TRBD1. Trimming at V came to 4 bases and at J to 4 bases, leaving 6 bases not matched to a gene. Germline values: CDR1 SGHTS, CDR2 YDEGEE. The CDR3 totals 14 residues. The CDR3 sequence is CASSRRQGIETQYF. Here the CDR3 DNA reads TGTGCCAGCAGCCGACGACAGGGGATAGAGACCCAGTACTTC.

This sequence joins TRBV5-1 and TRBJ1-1; tentatively, D is TRBD1 (6 bases). Per the germline V gene, CDR1 is SGHRS and CDR2 is YFSETQ. The CDR3 has 16 residues. V was pared by 3 bases and J by 1 base, with 16 bases between. CDR3 in DNA: TGCGCCAGCAGCTCCTACGGGGGGGGGCAGAACACTGAAGCTTTCTTT. Encoded protein: CASSSYGGGQNTEAFF.

V gene TRBV9 combines with J gene TRBJ1-3; D perhaps matches TRBD1 (5 bases). Trimming left V 4 bases short and J 0 bases short, with 11 bases between. CDR3 length: 15 amino acids. Germline V gene lookup returns CDR1 SGDLS and CDR2 YYNGEE. The CDR3, as DNA: TGTGCCAGCAGCCCCGGGGGTACCTCTGGAAACACCATATATTTT. This translates into CASSPGGTSGNTIYF.

DNA for the CDR3: TGTGCCAGCAGCTTAGATTCGCAGGCTGGAAACACCATATATTTT. This codes for CASSLDSQAGNTIYF. The genes are TRBV7-9 and TRBJ1-3; D is uncertain. The CDR3 runs 15 residues. CDR1 is SEHNR and CDR2 is FQNEAQ in the germline V gene (reference sequence). V lost 1 base to trimming and J lost 2 bases, with 9 bases between them.

The chain combines TRBV7-8 with TRBJ2-1; TRBD1 might be the D (6 bases). Deletions cut 5 bases from V and 5 bases from J, with 13 bases between. From germline, CDR1 is SGHVS and CDR2 FQNEAQ. CDR3 length: 14 amino acids. DNA of the CDR3: TGTGCCAGCAGCCTTAACAGGGCTAACAATGAGCAGTTCTTC. Translating it yields CASSLNRANNEQFF.